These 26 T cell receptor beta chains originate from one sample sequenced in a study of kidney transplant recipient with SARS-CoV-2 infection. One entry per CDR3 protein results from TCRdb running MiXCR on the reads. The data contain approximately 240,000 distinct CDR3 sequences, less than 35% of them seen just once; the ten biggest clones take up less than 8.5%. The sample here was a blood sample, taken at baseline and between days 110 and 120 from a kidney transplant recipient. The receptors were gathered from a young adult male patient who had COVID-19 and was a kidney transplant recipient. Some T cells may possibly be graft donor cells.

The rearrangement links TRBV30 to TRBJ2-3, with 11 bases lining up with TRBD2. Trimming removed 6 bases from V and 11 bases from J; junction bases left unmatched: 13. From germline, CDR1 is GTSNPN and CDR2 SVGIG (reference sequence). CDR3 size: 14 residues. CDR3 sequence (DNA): TGTGCCTGCTTTCTAGCGGGAGGATCCGGGGGGCAGTATTTT. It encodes CACFLAGGSGGQYF.

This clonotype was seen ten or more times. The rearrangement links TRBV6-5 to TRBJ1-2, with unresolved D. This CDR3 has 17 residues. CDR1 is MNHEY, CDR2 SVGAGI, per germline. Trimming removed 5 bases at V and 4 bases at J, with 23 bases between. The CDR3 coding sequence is TGTGCCAGCAGTAAGGTCTCGGAATGTAGAAAGACCTATGGCTACACCTTC. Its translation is CASSKVSECRKTYGYTF.

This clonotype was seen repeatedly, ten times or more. CDR3 region: CASSMTGGVGYTF. The CDR3 DNA follows: TGTGCCAGCAGCATGACAGGGGGCGTGGGCTACACCTTC. The V call is TRBV9, the J call TRBJ1-2; TRBD1 matches 10 bases. CDR1 is SGDLS, CDR2 YYNGEE, per germline. V dropped 4 bases and J dropped 8; count of bases not matched to a gene: 5. This CDR3 region has 13 residues. The full variable domain, rest sourced from reference TRBV9 and TRBJ1-2, is DSGVTQTPKHLITATGQRVTLRCSPRSGDLSVYWYQQSLDQGLQFLIQYYNGEERAKGNILERFSAQQFPDLHSELNLSSLELGDSALYFCASSMTGGVGYTFGSGTRLTVV.

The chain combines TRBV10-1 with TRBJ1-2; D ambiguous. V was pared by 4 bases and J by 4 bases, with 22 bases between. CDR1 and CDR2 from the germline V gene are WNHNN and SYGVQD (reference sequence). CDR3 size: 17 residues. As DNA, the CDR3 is TGCGCCAGCAGTGCCATTTTAGGATCGCGAAAGACCTATGGCTACACCTTC. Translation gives CASSAILGSRKTYGYTF.

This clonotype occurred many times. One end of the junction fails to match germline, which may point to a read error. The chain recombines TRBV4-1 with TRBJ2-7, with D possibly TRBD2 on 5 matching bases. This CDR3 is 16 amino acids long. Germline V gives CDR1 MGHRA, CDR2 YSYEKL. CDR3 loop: CASSQDSEGTSSEQYF. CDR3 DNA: TGCGCCAGCAGCCAAGATTCAGAGGGTACTTCCTCCGAGCAGTACTTC.

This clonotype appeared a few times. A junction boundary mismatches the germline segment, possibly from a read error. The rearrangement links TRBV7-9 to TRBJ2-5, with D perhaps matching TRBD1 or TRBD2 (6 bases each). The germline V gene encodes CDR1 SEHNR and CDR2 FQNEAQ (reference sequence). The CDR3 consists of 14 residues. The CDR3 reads CASSQGNPGESQYF. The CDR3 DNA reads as TGTGCCAGCAGCCAGGGGAATCCGGGGGAGAGCCAGTACTTC.

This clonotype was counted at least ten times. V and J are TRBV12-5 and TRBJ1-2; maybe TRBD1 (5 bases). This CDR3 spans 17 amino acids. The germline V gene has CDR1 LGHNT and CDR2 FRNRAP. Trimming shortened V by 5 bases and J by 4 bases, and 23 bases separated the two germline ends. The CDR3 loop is CASGDLDLQGKTYGYTF. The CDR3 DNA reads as TGTGCTAGTGGTGACTTAGATTTGCAGGGAAAGACCTATGGCTACACCTTC.

CDR3 amino acids: CASSGTEHQPQHF. The CDR3 coding sequence is TGTGCCAGCAGCGGGACAGAGCATCAGCCCCAGCATTTT. The rearrangement uses TRBV6-2 or TRBV6-3 and TRBJ1-5; 7 positions agree with TRBD1. Germline V gene lookup returns CDR1 MNHEY and CDR2 SVGEGT. V lost 6 bases and J lost 5; bases outside the gene matches: 4. The CDR3 covers 13 residues.

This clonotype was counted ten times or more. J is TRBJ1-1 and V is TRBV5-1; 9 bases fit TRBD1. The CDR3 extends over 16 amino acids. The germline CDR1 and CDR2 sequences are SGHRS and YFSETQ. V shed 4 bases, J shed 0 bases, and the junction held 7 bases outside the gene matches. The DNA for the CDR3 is TGCGCCAGCAGCGTCCGGGACAGGGCCATGAACACTGAAGCTTTCTTT. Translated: CASSVRDRAMNTEAFF. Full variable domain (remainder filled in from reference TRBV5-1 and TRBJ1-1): KAGVTQTPRYLIKTRGQQVTLSCSPISGHRSVSWYQQTPGQGLQFLFEYFSETQRNKGNFPGRFSGRQFSNSRSEMNVSTLELGDSALYLCASSVRDRAMNTEAFFGQGTRLTVV.

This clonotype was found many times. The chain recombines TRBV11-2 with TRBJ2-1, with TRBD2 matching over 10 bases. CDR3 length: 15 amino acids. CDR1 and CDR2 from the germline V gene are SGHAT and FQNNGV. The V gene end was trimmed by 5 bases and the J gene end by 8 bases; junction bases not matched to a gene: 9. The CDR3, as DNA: TGTGCCAGCAGCAGGGCTAGCGGGAGTACCGATGAGCAGTTCTTC. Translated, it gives CASSRASGSTDEQFF.

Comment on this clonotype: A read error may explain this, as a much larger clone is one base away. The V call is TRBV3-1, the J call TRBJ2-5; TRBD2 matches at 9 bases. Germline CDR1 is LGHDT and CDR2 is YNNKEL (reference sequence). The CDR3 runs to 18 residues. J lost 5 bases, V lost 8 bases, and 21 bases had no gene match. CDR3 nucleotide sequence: TGTGCCAGCGGCCTGCACTCTAGCGGGAACCTTGGGGTGGAGACCCAGTACTTC. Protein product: CASGLHSSGNLGVETQYF.

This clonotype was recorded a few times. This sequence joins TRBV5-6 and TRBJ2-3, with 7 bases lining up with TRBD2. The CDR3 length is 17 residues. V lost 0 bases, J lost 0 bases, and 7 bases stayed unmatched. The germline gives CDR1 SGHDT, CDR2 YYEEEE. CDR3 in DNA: TGTGCCAGCAGCTTGGCTGGACTAGGGGTTAGCACAGATACGCAGTATTTT. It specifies CASSLAGLGVSTDTQYF.

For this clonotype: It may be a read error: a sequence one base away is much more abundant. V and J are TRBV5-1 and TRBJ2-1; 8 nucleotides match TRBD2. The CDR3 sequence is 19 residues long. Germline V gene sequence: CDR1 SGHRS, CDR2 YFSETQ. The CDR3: CASGLGLAGVPISYNEQFF. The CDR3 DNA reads TGCGCCAGCGGCTTAGGACTAGCTGGGGTCCCGATCTCCTACAATGAGCAGTTCTTC.

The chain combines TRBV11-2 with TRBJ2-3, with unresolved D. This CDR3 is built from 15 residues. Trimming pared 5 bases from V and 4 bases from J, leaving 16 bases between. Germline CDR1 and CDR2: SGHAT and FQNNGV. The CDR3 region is CASSLEIGEPDTQYF. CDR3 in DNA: TGTGCCAGCAGCCTGGAGATTGGTGAGCCAGATACGCAGTATTTT.

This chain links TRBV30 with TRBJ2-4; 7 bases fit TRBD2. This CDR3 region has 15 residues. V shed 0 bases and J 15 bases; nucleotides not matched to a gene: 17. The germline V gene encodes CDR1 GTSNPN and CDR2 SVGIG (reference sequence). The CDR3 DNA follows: TGTGCCTGGAGTGTGGGGACGGTGGCGGGGGAGACCCTGTACTTC. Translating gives CAWSVGTVAGETLYF.

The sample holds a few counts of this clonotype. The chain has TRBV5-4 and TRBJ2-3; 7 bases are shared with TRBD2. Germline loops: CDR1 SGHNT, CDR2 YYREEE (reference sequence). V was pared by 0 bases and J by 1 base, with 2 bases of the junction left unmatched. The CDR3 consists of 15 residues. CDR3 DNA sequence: TGTGCCAGCAGCTTGGGCGGGAGTGGCACAGATACGCAGTATTTT. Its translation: CASSLGGSGTDTQYF.

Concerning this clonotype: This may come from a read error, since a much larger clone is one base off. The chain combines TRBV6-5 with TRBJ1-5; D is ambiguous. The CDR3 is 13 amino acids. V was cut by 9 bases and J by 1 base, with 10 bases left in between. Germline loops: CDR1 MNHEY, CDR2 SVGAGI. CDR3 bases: TGTGCCAGTAGGATGGTAAGCAATCAGCCCCAGCATTTT. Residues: CASRMVSNQPQHF.

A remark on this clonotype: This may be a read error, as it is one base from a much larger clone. In DNA, the CDR3 is TGTGCCGTCAGTGACAGGAGACAGATAACCTACGAGCAGTACTTC. It encodes CAVSDRRQITYEQYF. The rearrangement links TRBV10-3 to TRBJ2-7; weak D call: TRBD1 (6 bases). Germline CDR1 ENHRY, CDR2 SYGVKD. The CDR3 is 15 amino acids.

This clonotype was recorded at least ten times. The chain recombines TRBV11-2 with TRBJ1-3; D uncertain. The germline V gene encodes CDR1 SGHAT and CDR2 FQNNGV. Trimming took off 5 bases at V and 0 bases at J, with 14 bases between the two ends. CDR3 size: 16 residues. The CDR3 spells CASSTLQTNSGNTIYF. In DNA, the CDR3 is TGTGCCAGCAGCACCCTACAGACAAACTCTGGAAACACCATATATTTT.

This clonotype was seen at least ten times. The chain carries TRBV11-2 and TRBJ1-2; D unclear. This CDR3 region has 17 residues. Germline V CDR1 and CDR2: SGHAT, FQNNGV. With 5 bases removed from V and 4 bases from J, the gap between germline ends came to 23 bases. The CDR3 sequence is CASSGSSTSRKTYGYTF. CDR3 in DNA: TGTGCCAGCAGCGGATCGTCAACAAGCAGAAAGACCTATGGCTACACCTTC.

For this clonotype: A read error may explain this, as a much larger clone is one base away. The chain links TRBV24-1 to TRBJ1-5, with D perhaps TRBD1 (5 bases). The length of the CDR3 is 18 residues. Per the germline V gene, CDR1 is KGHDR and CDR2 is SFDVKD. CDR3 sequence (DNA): TGTGCCGCCAGTGAAACGGGGGAGGCCCTGTCAAGCAATCAGCCCCAGCATTTT. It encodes CAASETGEALSSNQPQHF.

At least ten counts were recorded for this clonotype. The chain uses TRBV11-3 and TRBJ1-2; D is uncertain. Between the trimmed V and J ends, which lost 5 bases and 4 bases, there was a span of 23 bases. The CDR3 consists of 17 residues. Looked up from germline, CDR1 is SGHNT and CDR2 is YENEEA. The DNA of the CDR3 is TGTGCCAGCAGCACGATGGCCGATCTCGGAAAGACCTATGGCTACACCTTC. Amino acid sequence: CASSTMADLGKTYGYTF.

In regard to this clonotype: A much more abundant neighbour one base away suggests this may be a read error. CDR3 bases: TGTGCCAGCAGTTTAGTAGGGGAGGCCCAGTACTTC. Protein product: CASSLVGEAQYF. The chain is built from TRBV12-3 or TRBV12-4 and TRBJ2-5; a weak D match, TRBD2 (6 bases). The length of the CDR3 is 12 residues. Trimming removed 1 base at V and 9 bases at J, with 9 bases between.

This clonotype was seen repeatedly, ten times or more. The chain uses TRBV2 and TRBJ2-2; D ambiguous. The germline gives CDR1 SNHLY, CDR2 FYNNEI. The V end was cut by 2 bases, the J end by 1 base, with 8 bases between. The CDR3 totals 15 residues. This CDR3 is CASSETSWNTGELFF. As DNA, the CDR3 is TGTGCCAGCAGTGAAACGTCTTGGAACACCGGGGAGCTGTTTTTT.

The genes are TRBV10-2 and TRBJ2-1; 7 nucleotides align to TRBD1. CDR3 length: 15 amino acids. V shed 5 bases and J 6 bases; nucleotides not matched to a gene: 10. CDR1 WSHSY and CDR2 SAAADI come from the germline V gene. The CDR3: CASSSTGKVANEQFF. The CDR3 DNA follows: TGCGCCAGCAGTTCGACAGGGAAAGTAGCCAATGAGCAGTTCTTC.

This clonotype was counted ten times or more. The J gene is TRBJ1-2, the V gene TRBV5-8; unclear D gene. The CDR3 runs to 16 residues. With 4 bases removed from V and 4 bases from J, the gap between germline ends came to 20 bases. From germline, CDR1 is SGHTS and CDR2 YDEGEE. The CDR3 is CASSSTHPRKTYGYTF. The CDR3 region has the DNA TGTGCCAGCAGCAGTACTCATCCACGAAAGACCTATGGCTACACCTTC.